A selection of T cell receptor beta chains follows, all from one sample in a study of CD8+CD57+ T cells in acquired aplastic anemia. TCRdb reanalysed the reads using MiXCR and keeps one entry per CDR3 protein. Of over 150,000 distinct CDR3 sequences in the sample, less than 70% were seen once. Specimen: sorted CD4+, CD8+, or CD8+CD57+ T cells (not recorded which) from PBMCs. Receptors originate from a human donor in good health, serving as a control. Each CDR3 is given with its conserved first and last residue. A D gene is named only where the DNA matches it firmly. A clone size is listed for some rows: how often the clone was seen (once, few, many), or a class if it is expanded.

cdr3_nt: TGTGCCAGCAGCAGGACTAGCGGGGCAAGAGAGACCCAGTACTTC
cdr3_aa: CASSRTSGARETQYF
j_call: TRBJ2-5
v_call: TRBV7-2
clone_size: .
d_call: TRBD2

cdr3_nt: TGTGCCAGCAGCTCCCGGACCACCACAGATACGCAGTATTTT
cdr3_aa: CASSSRTTTDTQYF
j_call: TRBJ2-3
v_call: TRBV5-6
clone_size: many
d_call: .

cdr3_nt: TGTGCCAGTAGTATTAGGGGAGGTCCGGCTAATGAAAAACTGTTTTTT
cdr3_aa: CASSIRGGPANEKLFF
j_call: TRBJ1-4
v_call: TRBV19
clone_size: many
d_call: .

cdr3_nt: TGTGCCAGCAGCTTCGGGACAGGGGGCCTTGCGGGGCCGTACTTC
cdr3_aa: CASSFGTGGLAGPYF
j_call: TRBJ2-7
v_call: TRBV5-1
clone_size: .
d_call: TRBD1

cdr3_nt: TGTGCCAGCAGCTCAAGACGGGGCGGGGAGACCCAGTACTTC
cdr3_aa: CASSSRRGGETQYF
j_call: TRBJ2-5
v_call: TRBV7-2
clone_size: many
d_call: .

cdr3_nt: TGTGCCAGCAGCTCGGGTGACACGGACTATGGCTACACCTTC
cdr3_aa: CASSSGDTDYGYTF
j_call: TRBJ1-2
v_call: TRBV7-4
clone_size: .
d_call: .

cdr3_nt: TGTGCCATAAAGACAGGGGAGAACACTGAAGCTTTCTTT
cdr3_aa: CAIKTGENTEAFF
j_call: TRBJ1-1
v_call: TRBV10-3
clone_size: .
d_call: TRBD1

cdr3_nt: TGCGCCAGTCTCGTAGACTCTGGAAACACCATATATTTT
cdr3_aa: CASLVDSGNTIYF
j_call: TRBJ1-3
v_call: TRBV10-2
clone_size: .
d_call: .

cdr3_nt: TGTGCCAGCAGGCCCGGGACATCCAACGGGGGGGCGTCCCAGTACTTC
cdr3_aa: CASRPGTSNGGASQYF
j_call: TRBJ2-5
v_call: TRBV2
clone_size: .
d_call: TRBD2

cdr3_nt: TGTGCCAGTAGTAGAGCGGCACCAACCTTTTATGGCTACACCTTC
cdr3_aa: CASSRAAPTFYGYTF
j_call: TRBJ1-2
v_call: TRBV19
clone_size: many
d_call: .

cdr3_nt: TGTGCCAGCAACCCCCATGGCCGCCACCAAACCGGCTATGGCTACACCTTC
cdr3_aa: CASNPHGRHQTGYGYTF
j_call: TRBJ1-2
v_call: TRBV7-2
clone_size: .
d_call: .

cdr3_nt: TGCGCCAGTCGGGGGGCCGGGGAGCTGTTTTTT
cdr3_aa: CASRGAGELFF
j_call: TRBJ2-2
v_call: TRBV7-9
clone_size: .
d_call: TRBD2

cdr3_nt: TGTGCCAGCAGCGTAGGGGGGGATAGCACAGATACGCAGTATTTT
cdr3_aa: CASSVGGDSTDTQYF
j_call: TRBJ2-3
v_call: TRBV9
clone_size: many
d_call: .

cdr3_nt: TGTGCCAGCAGAGGGGTGGGTACGCAGTATTTT
cdr3_aa: CASRGVGTQYF
j_call: TRBJ2-3
v_call: TRBV2
clone_size: .
d_call: .

cdr3_nt: TGTGCCAGCAGCTCGGTTAGGGAAGGGACAGATACGCAGTATTTT
cdr3_aa: CASSSVREGTDTQYF
j_call: TRBJ2-3
v_call: TRBV5-4
clone_size: many
d_call: .

cdr3_nt: TGTGCCAGCAGCATAAGACAGGGGGGCTACAATGAGCAGTTCTTC
cdr3_aa: CASSIRQGGYNEQFF
j_call: TRBJ2-1
v_call: TRBV7-9
clone_size: .
d_call: TRBD1

cdr3_nt: TGTGCTAGTGGTTTGGTACCCCTAGGTACGCAGTATTTT
cdr3_aa: CASGLVPLGTQYF
j_call: TRBJ2-3
v_call: TRBV12-5
clone_size: .
d_call: .

cdr3_nt: TGTGCCAGCAGCTTAGCGATGGGACAGGGTAATAATTCACCCCTCCACTTT
cdr3_aa: CASSLAMGQGNNSPLHF
j_call: TRBJ1-6
v_call: TRBV7-6
clone_size: .
d_call: TRBD1

cdr3_nt: TGTGCCATCAGTGAGACTAGCGGGGGGGGAAACTACGAGCAGTACTTC
cdr3_aa: CAISETSGGGNYEQYF
j_call: TRBJ2-7
v_call: TRBV10-3
clone_size: many
d_call: TRBD2

cdr3_nt: TGTGCCAGCAGGTCGCCGGGACGGGTTGTGAACAGTGGCAATCAGCCCCAGCATTTT
cdr3_aa: CASRSPGRVVNSGNQPQHF
j_call: TRBJ1-5
v_call: TRBV6-5
clone_size: many
d_call: .

cdr3_nt: TGTGCCAGTAGTATGGTTAATGAAAAACTGTTTTTT
cdr3_aa: CASSMVNEKLFF
j_call: TRBJ1-4
v_call: TRBV19
clone_size: .
d_call: .

cdr3_nt: TGTGCCAGCAGCTTATCCGGCAGCACCTACGAGCAGTACTTC
cdr3_aa: CASSLSGSTYEQYF
j_call: TRBJ2-7
v_call: TRBV7-6
clone_size: .
d_call: .

cdr3_nt: TGCGCCAGCAGCCCGGAGGGTCGAGGAGATACGCAGTATTTT
cdr3_aa: CASSPEGRGDTQYF
j_call: TRBJ2-3
v_call: TRBV5-1
clone_size: .
d_call: .

cdr3_nt: TGTGCCACCAAGGGGGGGACAGACTATGGCTACACCTTC
cdr3_aa: CATKGGTDYGYTF
j_call: TRBJ1-2
v_call: TRBV24-1
clone_size: .
d_call: TRBD1

cdr3_nt: TGTGCCAGCAGCTTTTCAACGGATGCAGAGACCCAGTACTTC
cdr3_aa: CASSFSTDAETQYF
j_call: TRBJ2-5
v_call: TRBV9
clone_size: .
d_call: .

cdr3_nt: TGTGCCAGCAGCCCAGGACAGGGCGACTACAATGAGCAGTTCTTC
cdr3_aa: CASSPGQGDYNEQFF
j_call: TRBJ2-1
v_call: TRBV7-2
clone_size: .
d_call: TRBD1

cdr3_nt: TGTGTCAGCAGCTTGGGACAGGGGGCCCAAAACATTCAGTACTTC
cdr3_aa: CVSSLGQGAQNIQYF
j_call: TRBJ2-4
v_call: TRBV5-4
clone_size: .
d_call: TRBD1

cdr3_nt: TGTGCCAGCAGTGAAGAGACAGGGGGCGCCGGCACAGATACGCAGTATTTT
cdr3_aa: CASSEETGGAGTDTQYF
j_call: TRBJ2-3
v_call: TRBV19
clone_size: few
d_call: TRBD1

cdr3_nt: TGTGCCAGCAGTGAAGTTAATGAGCAGTTCTTC
cdr3_aa: CASSEVNEQFF
j_call: TRBJ2-1
v_call: TRBV2
clone_size: .
d_call: .

cdr3_nt: TGTGCCAGTAGTGTTAGCGGGAGCTCCTACAATGAGCAGTTCTTC
cdr3_aa: CASSVSGSSYNEQFF
j_call: TRBJ2-1
v_call: TRBV19
clone_size: .
d_call: TRBD2

cdr3_nt: TGCAGTGCTAGGACAGGGGGCACCGGGACAGACCTTGGGGCGCCCCTCCACTTT
cdr3_aa: CSARTGGTGTDLGAPLHF
j_call: TRBJ1-6
v_call: TRBV20-1
clone_size: .
d_call: TRBD1

cdr3_nt: TGTGCCAGCAGTCCCAGAATTCCAGATAGCAACTATGGCTACACCTTC
cdr3_aa: CASSPRIPDSNYGYTF
j_call: TRBJ1-2
v_call: TRBV28
clone_size: many
d_call: .